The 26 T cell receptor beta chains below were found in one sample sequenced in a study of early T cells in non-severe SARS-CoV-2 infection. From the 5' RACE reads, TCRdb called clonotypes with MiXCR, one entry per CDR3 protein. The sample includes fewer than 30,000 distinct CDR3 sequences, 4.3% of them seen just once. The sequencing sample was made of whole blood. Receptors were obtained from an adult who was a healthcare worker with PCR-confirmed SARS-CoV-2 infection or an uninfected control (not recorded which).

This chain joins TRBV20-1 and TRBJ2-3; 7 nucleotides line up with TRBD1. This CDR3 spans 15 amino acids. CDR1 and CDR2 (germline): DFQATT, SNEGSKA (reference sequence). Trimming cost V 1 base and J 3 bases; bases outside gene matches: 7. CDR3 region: CSARGTGVLTDTQYF. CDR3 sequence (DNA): TGCAGTGCTAGAGGCACAGGGGTGTTGACAGATACGCAGTATTTT.

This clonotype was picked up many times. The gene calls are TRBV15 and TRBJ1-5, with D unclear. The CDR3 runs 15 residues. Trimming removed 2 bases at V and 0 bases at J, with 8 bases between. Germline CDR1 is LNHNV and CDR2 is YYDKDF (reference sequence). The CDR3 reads CATSRYGNSNQPQHF. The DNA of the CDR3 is TGTGCCACCAGCAGATATGGAAATAGCAATCAGCCCCAGCATTTT.

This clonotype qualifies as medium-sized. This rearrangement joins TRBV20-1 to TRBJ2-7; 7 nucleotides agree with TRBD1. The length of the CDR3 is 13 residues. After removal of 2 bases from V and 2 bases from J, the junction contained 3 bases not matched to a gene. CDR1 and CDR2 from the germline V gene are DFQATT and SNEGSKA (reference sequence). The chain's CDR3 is CSARTGTAYEQYF. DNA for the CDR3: TGCAGTGCTAGAACCGGGACAGCCTACGAGCAGTACTTC.

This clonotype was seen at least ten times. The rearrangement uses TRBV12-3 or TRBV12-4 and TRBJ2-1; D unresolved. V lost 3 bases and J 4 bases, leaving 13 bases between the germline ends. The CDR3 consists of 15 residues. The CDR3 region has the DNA TGTGCCAGCAGTTTTTACCCAGGAGAATACAATGAGCAGTTCTTC. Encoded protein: CASSFYPGEYNEQFF.

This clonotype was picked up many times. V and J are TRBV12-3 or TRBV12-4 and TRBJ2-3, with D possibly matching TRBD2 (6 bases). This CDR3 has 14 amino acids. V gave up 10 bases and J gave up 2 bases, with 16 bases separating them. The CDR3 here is CATLGGRTTDTQYF. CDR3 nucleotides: TGTGCCACCCTTGGGGGGAGGACCACAGATACGCAGTATTTT.

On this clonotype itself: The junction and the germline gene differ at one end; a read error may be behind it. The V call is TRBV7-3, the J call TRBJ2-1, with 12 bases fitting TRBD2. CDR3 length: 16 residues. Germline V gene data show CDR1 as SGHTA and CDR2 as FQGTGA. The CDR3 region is CASSFASGGADNEQSF. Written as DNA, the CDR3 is TGTGCCAGCAGCTTCGCTAGCGGGGGGGCCGACAATGAGCAGTCCTTC.

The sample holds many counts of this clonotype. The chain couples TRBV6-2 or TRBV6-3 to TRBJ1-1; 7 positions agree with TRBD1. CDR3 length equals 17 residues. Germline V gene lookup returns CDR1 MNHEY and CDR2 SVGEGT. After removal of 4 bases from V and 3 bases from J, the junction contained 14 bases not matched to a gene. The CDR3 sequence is CASSSAVSRGPDTEAFF. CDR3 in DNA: TGTGCCAGCAGTTCCGCCGTGTCTAGGGGGCCGGACACTGAAGCTTTCTTT.

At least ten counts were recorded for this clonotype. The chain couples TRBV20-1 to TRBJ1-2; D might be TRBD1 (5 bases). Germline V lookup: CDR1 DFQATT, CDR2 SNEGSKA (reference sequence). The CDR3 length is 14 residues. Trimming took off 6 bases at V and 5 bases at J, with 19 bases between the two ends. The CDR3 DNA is TGCAGTGCGAAAAACGCCGGGACGCCTTATGGCTACACCTTC. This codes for CSAKNAGTPYGYTF.

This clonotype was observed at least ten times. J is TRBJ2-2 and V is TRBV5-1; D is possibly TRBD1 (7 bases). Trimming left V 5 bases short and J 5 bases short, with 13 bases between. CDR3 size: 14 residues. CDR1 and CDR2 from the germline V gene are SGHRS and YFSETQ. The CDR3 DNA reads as TGCGCCAGCAGACCAGGGGGAGGAACCGGGGAGCTGTTTTTT. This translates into CASRPGGGTGELFF. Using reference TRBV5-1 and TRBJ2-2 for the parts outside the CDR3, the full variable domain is KAGVTQTPRYLIKTRGQQVTLSCSPISGHRSVSWYQQTPGQGLQFLFEYFSETQRNKGNFPGRFSGRQFSNSRSEMNVSTLELGDSALYLCASRPGGGTGELFFGEGSRLTVL.

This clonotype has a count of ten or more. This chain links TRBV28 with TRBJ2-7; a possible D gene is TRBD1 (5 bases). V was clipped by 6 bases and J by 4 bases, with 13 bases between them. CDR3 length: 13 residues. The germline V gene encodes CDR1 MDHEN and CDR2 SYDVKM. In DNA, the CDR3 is TGTGCCAGCAGGCGCGACAGTAGATACGAGCAGTACTTC. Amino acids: CASRRDSRYEQYF.

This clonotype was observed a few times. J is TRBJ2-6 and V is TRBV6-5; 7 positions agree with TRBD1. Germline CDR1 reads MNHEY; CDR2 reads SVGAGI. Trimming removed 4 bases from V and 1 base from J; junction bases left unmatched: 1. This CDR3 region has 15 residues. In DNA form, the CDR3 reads TGTGCCAGCAGTTCGGGACAGTCTGGGGCCAACGTCCTGACTTTC. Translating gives CASSSGQSGANVLTF.

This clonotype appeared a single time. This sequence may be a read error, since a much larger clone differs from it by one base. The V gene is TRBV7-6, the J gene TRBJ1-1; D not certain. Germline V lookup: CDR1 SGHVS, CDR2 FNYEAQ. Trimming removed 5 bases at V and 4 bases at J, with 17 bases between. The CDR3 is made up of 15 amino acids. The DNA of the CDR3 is TGTGCCAGCAGCCAACAAACTTGGGTGGGCACTGAAGCTTTCTTT. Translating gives CASSQQTWVGTEAFF.

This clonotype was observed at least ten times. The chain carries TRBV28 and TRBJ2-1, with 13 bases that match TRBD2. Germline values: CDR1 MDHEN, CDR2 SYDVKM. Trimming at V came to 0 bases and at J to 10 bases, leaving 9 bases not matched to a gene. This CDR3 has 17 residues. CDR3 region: CASSLWELAGGPGEQFF. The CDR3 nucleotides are TGTGCCAGCAGTTTATGGGAACTAGCGGGAGGGCCCGGCGAGCAGTTCTTC.

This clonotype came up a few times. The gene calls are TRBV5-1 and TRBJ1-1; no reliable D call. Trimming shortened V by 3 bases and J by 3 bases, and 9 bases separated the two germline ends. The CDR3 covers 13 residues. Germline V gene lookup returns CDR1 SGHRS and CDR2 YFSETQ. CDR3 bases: TGCGCCAGCAGCTCATCATGGGACACTGAAGCTTTCTTT. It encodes CASSSSWDTEAFF.

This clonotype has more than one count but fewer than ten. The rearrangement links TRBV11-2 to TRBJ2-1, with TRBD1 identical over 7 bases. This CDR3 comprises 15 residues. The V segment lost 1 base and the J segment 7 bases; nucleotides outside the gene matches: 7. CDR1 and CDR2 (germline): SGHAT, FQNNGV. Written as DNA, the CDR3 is TGTGCCAGCAGCTTAGGGACAGGCGTTGGGAATGAGCAGTTCTTC. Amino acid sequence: CASSLGTGVGNEQFF.

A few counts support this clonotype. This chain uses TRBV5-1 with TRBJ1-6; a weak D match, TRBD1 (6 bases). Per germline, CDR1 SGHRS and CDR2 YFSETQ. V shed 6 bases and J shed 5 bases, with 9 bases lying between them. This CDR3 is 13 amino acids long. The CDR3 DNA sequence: TGCGCCAGCACGGACAGCGATAATTCACCCCTCCACTTT. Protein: CASTDSDNSPLHF.

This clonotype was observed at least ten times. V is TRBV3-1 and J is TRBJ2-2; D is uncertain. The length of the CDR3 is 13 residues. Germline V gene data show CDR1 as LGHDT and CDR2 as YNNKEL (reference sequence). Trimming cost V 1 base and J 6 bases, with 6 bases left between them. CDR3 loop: CASSQGNAGELFF. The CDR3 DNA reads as TGTGCCAGCAGCCAAGGGAATGCCGGGGAGCTGTTTTTT.

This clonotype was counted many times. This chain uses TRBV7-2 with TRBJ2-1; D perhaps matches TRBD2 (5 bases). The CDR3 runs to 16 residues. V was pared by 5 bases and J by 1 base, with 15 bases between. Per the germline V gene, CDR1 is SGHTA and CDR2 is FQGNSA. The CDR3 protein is CASSTQPGWSYNEQFF. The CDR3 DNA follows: TGTGCCAGCAGCACCCAGCCGGGGTGGTCCTACAATGAGCAGTTCTTC.

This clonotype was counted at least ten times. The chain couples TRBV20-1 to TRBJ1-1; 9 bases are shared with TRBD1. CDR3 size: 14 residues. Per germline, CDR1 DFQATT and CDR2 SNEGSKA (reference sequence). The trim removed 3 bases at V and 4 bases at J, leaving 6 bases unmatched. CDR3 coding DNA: TGCAGTGCTAGTAAAGGGACAGGGCCCACTGAAGCTTTCTTT. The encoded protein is CSASKGTGPTEAFF.

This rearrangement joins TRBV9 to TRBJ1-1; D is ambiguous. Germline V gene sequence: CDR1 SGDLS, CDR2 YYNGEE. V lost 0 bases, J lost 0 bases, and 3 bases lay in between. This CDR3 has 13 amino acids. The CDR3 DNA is TGTGCCAGCAGCGTAGATGTGAACACTGAAGCTTTCTTT. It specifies CASSVDVNTEAFF.

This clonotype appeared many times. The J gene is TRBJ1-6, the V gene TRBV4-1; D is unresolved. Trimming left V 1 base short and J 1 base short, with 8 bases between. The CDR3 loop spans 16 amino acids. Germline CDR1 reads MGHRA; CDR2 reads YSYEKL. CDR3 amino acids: CASSQVAVSYNSPLHF. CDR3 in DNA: TGCGCCAGCAGCCAAGTGGCCGTTTCCTATAATTCACCCCTCCACTTT.

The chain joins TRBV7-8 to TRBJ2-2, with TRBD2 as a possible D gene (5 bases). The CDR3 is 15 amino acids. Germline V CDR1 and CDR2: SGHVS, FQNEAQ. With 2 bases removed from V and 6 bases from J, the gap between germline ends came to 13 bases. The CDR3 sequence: CASSLKWLAPGELFF. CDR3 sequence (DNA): TGTGCCAGCAGCTTAAAGTGGCTAGCCCCCGGGGAGCTGTTTTTT.

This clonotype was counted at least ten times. CDR3 DNA sequence: TGTGCCAGCAGCAAACGGACTAGTTGGGTGTCCCAGTACTTC. Encoded protein: CASSKRTSWVSQYF. The rearrangement links TRBV11-2 to TRBJ2-5; 7 bases agree with TRBD2. This CDR3 contains 14 residues. The V gene end was trimmed by 5 bases and the J gene end by 9 bases; junction bases not matched to a gene: 12. From germline, CDR1 is SGHAT and CDR2 FQNNGV.

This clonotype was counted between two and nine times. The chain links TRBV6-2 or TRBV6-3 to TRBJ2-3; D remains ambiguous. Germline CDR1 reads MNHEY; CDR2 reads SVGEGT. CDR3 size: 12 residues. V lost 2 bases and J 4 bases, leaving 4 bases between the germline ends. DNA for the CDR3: TGTGCCAGCAGTTACGCCGCAGATACGCAGTATTTT. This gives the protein CASSYAADTQYF.

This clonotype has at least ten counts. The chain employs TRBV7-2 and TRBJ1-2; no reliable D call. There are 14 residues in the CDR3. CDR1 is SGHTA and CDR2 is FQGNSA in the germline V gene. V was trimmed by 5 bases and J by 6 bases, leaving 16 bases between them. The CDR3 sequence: CASSPRGIFDGYTF. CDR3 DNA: TGTGCCAGCAGCCCCAGAGGGATCTTCGATGGCTACACCTTC.

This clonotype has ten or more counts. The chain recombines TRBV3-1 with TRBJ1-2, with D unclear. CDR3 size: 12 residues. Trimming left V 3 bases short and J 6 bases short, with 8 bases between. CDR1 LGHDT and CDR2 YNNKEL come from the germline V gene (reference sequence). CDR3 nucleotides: TGTGCCAGCAGCCACGGCAGCGATGGCTACACCTTC. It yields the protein CASSHGSDGYTF.